This TCR beta chain was obtained from a study of blood T cells in healthy people across ages. Details on this clonotype: The antigen remains undetermined.

The CDR3 runs to 17 residues. Germline V gene sequence: CDR1 SNHLY, CDR2 FYNNEI. V was pared by 2 bases and J by 5 bases, with 12 bases of the junction left unmatched. Using a J-beta primer mix together with a sample-barcoded 5' primer, a second PCR was run for 7 to 11 cycles. Each TCR beta cDNA got a 12-nucleotide random molecular identifier. TCRdb redid the calling of the 5' RACE reads with MiXCR, one entry per CDR3 protein. The table records 1,800,000 or so distinct CDR3 sequences, 35% to 50% of them present only once. Notes on the study in general: The fall in TCR beta diversity per million T cells was roughly linear with age.

The receptor was isolated from a human donor in good health. The gene calls are TRBV2 and TRBJ2-1, with 7 bases that match TRBD1. Sequencing was performed on blood. As DNA, the CDR3 is TGTGCCAGCAGTGAAAGTGGGACAGCCAGTTTTGACAATGAGCAGTTCTTC. It is translated as CASSESGTASFDNEQFF.